The 20 T cell receptor beta chains below all came from one sample that was sequenced in a study of blood T cells in healthy people across ages. The authors ran a second PCR of about 6 to 11 cycles using a sample-barcoded 5' primer and a J-beta primer mix. Using its own MiXCR run on the 5' RACE reads, TCRdb lists one record per CDR3 protein. This table has hundreds of thousands of distinct CDR3 sequences, 48% appearing once. Material for sequencing was blood. Every receptor here comes from a man aged 25-45 years in good health.

Only a few counts were recorded for this clonotype. The chain couples TRBV12-3 or TRBV12-4 to TRBJ2-1, with 7 nucleotides matching TRBD1. The V and J ends lost 3 bases and 6 bases, in that order; junction bases with no gene match: 8. The CDR3 spans 15 residues. The chain's CDR3 is CASSFGDRDINEQFF. In DNA, the CDR3 is TGTGCCAGCAGTTTCGGAGACAGGGATATCAATGAGCAGTTCTTC.

The chain has TRBV20-1 and TRBJ2-3; 11 nucleotides agree with TRBD2. In germline, CDR1 is DFQATT, CDR2 SNEGSKA (reference sequence). CDR3 length: 18 residues. With 2 bases clipped from V and 4 bases from J, the junction kept 14 bases outside the gene matches. The CDR3 here is CSARLLAGASTSADTQYF. CDR3 bases: TGCAGTGCTAGACTACTAGCGGGGGCTTCGACTAGCGCAGATACGCAGTATTTT.

This chain joins TRBV20-1 and TRBJ1-5, with 7 nucleotides matching TRBD1. CDR1 DFQATT and CDR2 SNEGSKA come from the germline V gene (reference sequence). V shed 0 bases and J 2 bases; nucleotides not matched to a gene: 4. The CDR3 spans 15 residues. The CDR3 DNA follows: TGCAGTGCTAGAGACGACGGGACAGGCAATCAGCCCCAGCATTTT. Residues: CSARDDGTGNQPQHF.

CDR3 amino acids: CNAKDRGYSYEQYF. The DNA of the CDR3 is TGCAATGCCAAGGACAGGGGTTACTCCTACGAGCAGTACTTC. This chain joins TRBV20-1 and TRBJ2-7, with 9 bases matching TRBD1. The CDR3 consists of 14 residues. From germline, CDR1 is DFQATT and CDR2 SNEGSKA (reference sequence).

The chain uses TRBV7-8 and TRBJ1-2, with a tentative D call TRBD1 (5 bases). Deletions cut 5 bases from V and 3 bases from J, with 19 bases between. CDR3 size: 16 residues. The germline gives CDR1 SGHVS, CDR2 FQNEAQ. CDR3 loop: CASSRPAMGGDYGYTF. CDR3 bases: TGTGCCAGCAGCCGACCAGCCATGGGGGGTGACTATGGCTACACCTTC.

This chain joins TRBV7-8 and TRBJ2-1, with 11 bases lining up with TRBD2. Germline V gives CDR1 SGHVS, CDR2 FQNEAQ. The CDR3 totals 14 residues. J lost 10 bases, V lost 5 bases, and 7 bases had no gene match. In DNA form, the CDR3 reads TGTGCCAGCAGCGGGACTAGCGGCCTCTCGGAGCAGTTCTTC. Translation: CASSGTSGLSEQFF.

The CDR3 sequence is CASSLGTGGGETQYF. The CDR3 coding sequence is TGTGCCAGCAGCTTAGGGACAGGGGGCGGAGAGACCCAGTACTTC. The V call is TRBV7-6, the J call TRBJ2-5, with 11 bases fitting TRBD1. The V and J ends lost 1 base and 4 bases, in that order; junction bases with no gene match: 2. CDR1 is SGHVS, CDR2 FNYEAQ, per germline. CDR3 length: 15 residues. Together with reference TRBV7-6 and TRBJ2-5, the CDR3 gives the full variable domain: GAGVSQSPRYKVTKRGQDVALRCDPISGHVSLYWYRQALGQGPEFLTYFNYEAQQDKSGLPNDRFSAERPEGSISTLTIQRTEQRDSAMYRCASSLGTGGGETQYFGPGTRLLVL.

This clonotype came up a few times. The chain joins TRBV20-1 to TRBJ2-3; TRBD1 matches 9 bases. The CDR3 sequence is 15 residues long. Germline CDR1 is DFQATT and CDR2 is SNEGSKA (reference sequence). The V segment lost 3 bases and the J segment 5 bases; nucleotides outside the gene matches: 9. The CDR3 region is CSASRDREEGDTQYF. The CDR3 DNA reads as TGCAGTGCTAGCAGGGACAGGGAGGAAGGAGATACGCAGTATTTT.

This clonotype has only a few counts. The chain is built from TRBV4-1 and TRBJ1-1; D gene ambiguous. V was shortened by 0 bases and J by 8 bases, with 4 bases between the two germline ends. Germline V gene sequence: CDR1 MGHRA, CDR2 YSYEKL. CDR3 length: 11 amino acids. CDR3 coding DNA: TGCGCCAGCAGCCAAGATGACGAAGCTTTCTTT. This translates into CASSQDDEAFF.

J is TRBJ1-2 and V is TRBV14, with TRBD1 as a possible D gene (6 bases). This CDR3 is built from 14 residues. The ends were cut back, 0 bases at V and 8 bases at J, with 13 bases in the middle. CDR1 and CDR2 (germline): SGHDN, FVKESK. CDR3 in amino acids: CASSQEIQGYGYTF. The DNA of the CDR3 is TGTGCCAGCAGCCAAGAGATCCAGGGGTACGGCTACACCTTC.

The CDR3 spells CASSLGGIATDTQYF. CDR3 in DNA: TGTGCCAGCAGTTTAGGAGGGATTGCTACAGATACGCAGTATTTT. The chain is built from TRBV27 and TRBJ2-3; maybe TRBD2 (6 bases). The germline V gene encodes CDR1 MNHEY and CDR2 SMNVEV (reference sequence). The V and J ends lost 2 bases and 3 bases respectively, with 12 bases between them. The CDR3 is made up of 15 amino acids.

The rearrangement links TRBV9 to TRBJ1-5; 8 positions match TRBD1. This CDR3 is 15 amino acids long. Per germline, CDR1 SGDLS and CDR2 YYNGEE. Trimming cost V 3 bases and J 6 bases; bases outside gene matches: 8. The CDR3 loop is CASSAQGTGSQPQHF. As DNA, the CDR3 is TGTGCCAGCAGCGCCCAGGGGACAGGTTCTCAGCCCCAGCATTTT.

Of note for this clonotype: Sequence at one end of the junction differs from germline and may be a read error. This chain uses TRBV5-5 with TRBJ2-4; D gene ambiguous. CDR3 length: 15 residues. Germline CDR1 is SGHKS and CDR2 is YYEKEE (reference sequence). In DNA, the CDR3 is TGTGTCAGCAGTTTTGACATCCCCACCGCCAACATTCAGTACTTC. It encodes CVSSFDIPTANIQYF.

V and J are TRBV6-5 and TRBJ2-3; the D is unclear. Deletions cut 6 bases from V and 1 base from J, with 14 bases between. Germline V gene sequence: CDR1 MNHEY, CDR2 SVGAGI. The CDR3 is 15 amino acids. In nucleotides, the CDR3 is TGTGCCAGCAGCTCCCCGCACTTGGGCACAGATACGCAGTATTTT. It encodes CASSSPHLGTDTQYF.

The chain recombines TRBV11-2 with TRBJ2-1; D is unresolved. Germline loops: CDR1 SGHAT, CDR2 FQNNGV. The germline V and J ends were trimmed by 5 bases and 5 bases, with 10 bases remaining between them. This CDR3 comprises 13 residues. CDR3 DNA: TGTGCCAGCAGCCCTAGTCTCAACAATGAGCAGTTCTTC. Translated, it gives CASSPSLNNEQFF. The variable domain in full, with the rest retrieved from reference TRBV11-2 and TRBJ2-1, is EAGVAQSPRYKIIEKRQSVAFWCNPISGHATLYWYQQILGQGPKLLIQFQNNGVVDDSQLPKDRFSAERLKGVDSTLKIQPAKLEDSAVYLCASSPSLNNEQFFGPGTRLTVL.

Here the CDR3 DNA reads TGTGCCAGCAGTGGAGCGGGGGACACCACAGATACGCAGTATTTT. Its protein is CASSGAGDTTDTQYF. This sequence joins TRBV2 and TRBJ2-3; the match to TRBD2 covers 8 bases. CDR1 is SNHLY, CDR2 FYNNEI, per germline. Losses at the gene ends were 4 bases for V and 2 bases for J; bases not matched to a gene: 5. The CDR3 is 15 amino acids.

This clonotype was detected a few times. J is TRBJ2-1 and V is TRBV2; D possibly corresponds to TRBD1 (5 bases). The V and J ends lost 0 bases and 7 bases respectively, with 19 bases between them. This CDR3 contains 17 residues. Per germline, CDR1 SNHLY and CDR2 FYNNEI. The CDR3 DNA reads as TGTGCCAGCAGTGAAGCGCTTTTACAGGCCCCAAAAAATGAGCAGTTCTTC. Translating gives CASSEALLQAPKNEQFF.

This chain connects TRBV4-2 to TRBJ1-1, with D uncertain. Deletions cut 3 bases from V and 6 bases from J, with 17 bases between. The germline V gene has CDR1 LGHNA and CDR2 YNFKEQ. This CDR3 region has 15 residues. DNA of the CDR3: TGTGCCAGCAGCCACAAGGACTTCTCAGTTGCTGAAGCTTTCTTT. Translating gives CASSHKDFSVAEAFF.

Notes on this clonotype: One junction end does not reproduce the germline sequence, and a read error may be involved. The chain uses TRBV20-1 and TRBJ1-1; TRBD1 might be the D (6 bases). Germline V CDR1 and CDR2: DFQATT, SNEGSKA (reference sequence). The CDR3 is 14 residues long. CDR3 in amino acids: CNARGSTGNTEAFF. The CDR3 region has the DNA TGCAATGCTAGAGGCTCGACAGGGAACACTGAAGCTTTCTTT.

This chain links TRBV21-1 with TRBJ2-4; the tabulated D call, TRBD2, remains unverified against the DNA. TRBJ2-7 explains the end of the DNA better; the J call may be wrong. TRBV21-1 is a pseudogene segment. This CDR3 is 16 amino acids long. CDR3 sequence reads: CASSYKGGGGPYEQYF. CDR3 bases: TGTGCCAGCAGCTATAAGGGCGGCGGGGGGCCCTACGAGCAGTACTTC.